One T cell receptor beta chain is described in this entry. No antigen is known for it. This sample is part of a study of cytomegalovirus exposure and HLA in healthy donors. The study ran its PCR with 60 Vbeta and 13 Jbeta primers. Data came from immunoSEQ multiplex PCR; TCRdb stores just in-frame clones and leaves some out. The sample lists some 210,000 clones, roughly 76% seen once, with 2% to 2.5% in the top ten. This CDR3 region has 15 residues. Germline assignment: CDR1 LNHDA and CDR2 SQIVND (reference sequence). Trimming stripped 4 bases from V and 2 bases from J, with 11 bases between. Study-level results: In presence/absence analyses, roughly uniform sequencing depth across donors was assumed. High specificity and sensitivity for cytomegalovirus status were reported for the classifier. Later genetic work tied a missense DCLRE1C variant to beta-chain V and J trimming.

V usage is TRBV19 and J usage is TRBJ1-4; D may be TRBD1 (5 bases). The sequencing sample was made of PBMCs. The receptor's source is a woman aged 25 to 39 in good health and CMV-seropositive. The CDR3 nucleotides read TGTGCCAGTAGTAAGCAGGGCCTTACTAATGAAAAACTGTTTTTT. Translation: CASSKQGLTNEKLFF.